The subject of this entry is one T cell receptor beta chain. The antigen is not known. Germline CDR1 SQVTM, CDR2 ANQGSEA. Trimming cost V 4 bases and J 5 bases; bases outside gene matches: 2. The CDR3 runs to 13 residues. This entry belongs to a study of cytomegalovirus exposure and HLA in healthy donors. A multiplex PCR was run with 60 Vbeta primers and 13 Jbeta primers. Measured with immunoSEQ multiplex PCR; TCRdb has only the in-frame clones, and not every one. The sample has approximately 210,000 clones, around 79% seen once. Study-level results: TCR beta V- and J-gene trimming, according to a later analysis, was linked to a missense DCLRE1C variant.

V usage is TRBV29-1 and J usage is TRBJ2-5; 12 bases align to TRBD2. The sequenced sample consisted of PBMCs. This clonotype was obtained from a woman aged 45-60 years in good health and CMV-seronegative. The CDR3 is CSVVGLAGETQYF. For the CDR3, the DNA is TGCAGCGTTGTAGGACTAGCGGGGGAGACCCAGTACTTC.